Below, 26 T cell receptor beta chains from the same sample are listed, as sequenced in a study of CD8+ T cells in alopecia areata. Sequencing used cDNA as its template, made by extracting RNA and reverse transcribing it. Produced via immunoSEQ multiplex PCR; TCRdb's table is partial and in-frame only. This repertoire shows roughly 200,000 clones, about 48% found once; its top ten account for approximately 10%. Treatment: oral pan-JAK inhibitor, 5-10 mg twice daily. The source material was CD8+ T cells sorted from blood, sampled at week 24, from a patient treated with tofacitinib. The receptors originated from a human donor with alopecia areata.

The gene calls are TRBV15 and TRBJ1-1; maybe TRBD1 (6 bases). CDR3 size: 14 residues. V was shortened by 4 bases and J by 0 bases, with 9 bases between the two germline ends. Germline lookup yields CDR1 LNHNV and CDR2 YYDKDF (reference sequence). CDR3 coding DNA: TGTGCCACCAGCATACAGGGTATGAACACTGAAGCTTTCTTT. It codes for CATSIQGMNTEAFF.

The rearrangement uses TRBV4-3 and TRBJ1-1; no clear D gene. CDR3 length: 16 amino acids. The germline V gene has CDR1 LGHNA and CDR2 YSLEER. The ends were cut back, 0 bases at V and 0 bases at J, with 11 bases in the middle. The CDR3 region is CASSQEERRVNTEAFF. The CDR3 nucleotides are TGCGCCAGCAGCCAAGAAGAACGGCGGGTGAACACTGAAGCTTTCTTT.

For this clone: Other DNA sequences in this sample translate to the same CDR3. The chain carries TRBV29-1 and TRBJ2-7; 8 positions match TRBD1. V lost 3 bases, J lost 3 bases, and 1 base stayed unmatched. The CDR3 sequence is 12 residues long. In germline, CDR1 is SQVTM, CDR2 ANQGSEA. CDR3 DNA sequence: TGCAGCGTTGAGGGACAGGACTACGAGCAGTACTTC. Translated: CSVEGQDYEQYF.

The chain joins TRBV30 to TRBJ2-7; TRBD1 matches 8 bases. The CDR3 is 14 residues long. The germline V gene has CDR1 GTSNPN and CDR2 SVGIG (reference sequence). V lost 4 bases and J lost 3; bases outside the gene matches: 8. In DNA, the CDR3 is TGTGCCTGGACCGACCAGGGGGCTGGCTACGAGCAGTACTTC. Its protein product is CAWTDQGAGYEQYF.

CDR3 protein: CASSIRQGPVAEAFF. The CDR3 bases are TGTGCCAGCAGCATAAGACAGGGTCCTGTCGCTGAAGCTTTCTTT. The rearrangement uses TRBV13 and TRBJ1-1; 7 bases agree with TRBD1. Germline V gives CDR1 PRHDT, CDR2 FYEKMQ (reference sequence). The CDR3 length is 15 residues. With V trimmed by 5 bases and J by 6 bases, 12 bases remained unmatched.

In this sample, this clone turned up a few times. The chain couples TRBV19 to TRBJ2-1; D is ambiguous. V was clipped by 10 bases and J by 0 bases, with 22 bases between them. The CDR3 runs 17 residues. Germline CDR1 is LNHDA and CDR2 is SQIVND (reference sequence). Here the CDR3 DNA reads TGTGCCACCACATTAGGGCTCGGACCTCACTCCTACAATGAGCAGTTCTTC. Translating it yields CATTLGLGPHSYNEQFF. The whole variable domain, remainder taken from reference TRBV19 and TRBJ2-1, is DGGITQSPKYLFRKEGQNVTLSCEQNLNHDAMYWYRQDPGQGLRLIYYSQIVNDFQKGDIAEGYSVSREKKESFPLTVTSAQKNPTAFYLCATTLGLGPHSYNEQFFGPGTRLTVL.

The rearrangement joins TRBV6-5 to TRBJ2-7, with TRBD2 identical over 8 bases. V shed 4 bases, J shed 3 bases, and the junction held 11 bases outside the gene matches. The CDR3 covers 16 residues. Per the germline V gene, CDR1 is MNHEY and CDR2 is SVGAGI. The CDR3 loop reads CASSSTRGGVFYEQYF. Here the CDR3 DNA reads TGTGCCAGCAGTTCCACCCGGGGGGGGGTGTTCTACGAGCAGTACTTC.

This clone has more than one count but fewer than ten. The rearrangement links TRBV30 to TRBJ2-1; 7 nucleotides agree with TRBD1. V shed 4 bases and J 4 bases; nucleotides not matched to a gene: 7. The CDR3 totals 14 residues. CDR1 GTSNPN and CDR2 SVGIG come from the germline V gene (reference sequence). DNA for the CDR3: TGTGCCTGGAATACCGCGACAGGGTACAATGAGCAGTTCTTC. Encoded protein: CAWNTATGYNEQFF.

The chain couples TRBV7-9 to TRBJ1-1; TRBD1 aligns across 9 bases. With V trimmed by 8 bases and J by 6 bases, 1 base remained unmatched. There are 11 residues in the CDR3. Germline V gene lookup returns CDR1 SEHNR and CDR2 FQNEAQ (reference sequence). This CDR3 is CASGTGPEAFF. CDR3 DNA sequence: TGTGCCAGCGGGACAGGGCCTGAAGCTTTCTTT.

The DNA for the CDR3 is TGCACCAGCAGCCAAGATATAACCCGAGGGGGCAATGAGCAGTTCTTC. This codes for CTSSQDITRGGNEQFF. The chain recombines TRBV1 with TRBJ2-1; TRBD1, as called in the table, went unchecked against the DNA. TRBV1 has pseudogene status. CDR3 length: 16 residues.

The rearrangement links TRBV10-2 to TRBJ1-2; a possible D gene is TRBD1 (5 bases). CDR3 length: 13 amino acids. Trimming pared 8 bases from V and 4 bases from J, leaving 14 bases between. From germline, CDR1 is WSHSY and CDR2 SAAADI. CDR3 loop: CASGQGGIYGYTF. DNA for the CDR3: TGCGCCAGCGGACAAGGCGGTATCTATGGCTACACCTTC.

The V and J genes are TRBV5-1 and TRBJ1-1; 7 positions match TRBD1. The CDR3 runs 13 residues. CDR1 and CDR2 (germline): SGHRS, YFSETQ. V lost 5 bases, J lost 7 bases, and 8 bases stayed unmatched. The CDR3 region has the DNA TGCGCCAGCAGGACAGGGTTATATGATGAAGCTTTCTTT. Translating gives CASRTGLYDEAFF.

This clone has more than one count but fewer than ten. The genes are TRBV7-9 and TRBJ1-2; D is ambiguous. Germline V gives CDR1 SEHNR, CDR2 FQNEAQ (reference sequence). V was trimmed by 2 bases and J by 8 bases, leaving 9 bases between them. This CDR3 is 12 amino acids long. Here the CDR3 reads CASSLNLRGYTF. CDR3 DNA: TGTGCCAGCAGCTTAAACCTGCGGGGCTACACCTTC. Variable domain in full (rest from reference TRBV7-9 and TRBJ1-2): DTGVSQNPRHKITKRGQNVTFRCDPISEHNRLYWYRQTLGQGPEFLTYFQNEAQLEKSRLLSDRFSAERPKGSFSTLEIQRTEQGDSAMYLCASSLNLRGYTFGSGTRLTVV.

V usage is TRBV6-5 and J usage is TRBJ1-2; 9 bases map to TRBD1. The CDR3 is made up of 16 amino acids. The V segment lost 4 bases and the J segment 4 bases; nucleotides outside the gene matches: 10. Germline V gives CDR1 MNHEY, CDR2 SVGAGI. The CDR3 coding sequence is TGTGCCAGCAGTTTAACCCAACAGGGGGCCGGCTATGGCTACACCTTC. This encodes CASSLTQQGAGYGYTF.

V is TRBV11-2 and J is TRBJ1-1, with D hard to call. The CDR3 extends over 13 amino acids. Germline CDR1 SGHAT, CDR2 FQNNGV. Trimming shortened V by 4 bases and J by 2 bases, and 8 bases separated the two germline ends. CDR3 region: CASSSLLNTEAFF. The DNA for the CDR3 is TGTGCCAGCAGCTCCTTACTCAACACTGAAGCTTTCTTT.

The V call is TRBV29-1, the J call TRBJ1-1, with D perhaps TRBD1 (5 bases). The V end lost 0 bases, the J end lost 4 bases, and 24 bases lay between the germline ends. The CDR3 runs to 18 residues. Germline CDR1 is SQVTM and CDR2 is ANQGSEA. CDR3 DNA sequence: TGCAGCGTTGAAGATTTCGGTGACAGTTCAATCCGGTTCACTGAAGCTTTCTTT. It translates to CSVEDFGDSSIRFTEAFF.

In its sample, this clone was seen a few times. The sample carries other DNA sequences with the same CDR3. This sequence joins TRBV4-3 and TRBJ1-1, with TRBD1 identical over 12 bases. Germline-derived CDR1 and CDR2 are LGHNA and YSLEER. J gave up 5 bases and V 5 bases, and 3 bases lay outside the gene matches. The CDR3 covers 14 residues. This CDR3 is CASSSGQGATEAFF. The CDR3 DNA reads TGCGCCAGCAGCTCGGGACAGGGGGCTACTGAAGCTTTCTTT.

The chain is built from TRBV7-9 and TRBJ1-1; possibly TRBD1 for D (6 bases). This CDR3 comprises 11 residues. The V and J ends lost 3 bases and 11 bases respectively, with 10 bases between them. Germline loops: CDR1 SEHNR, CDR2 FQNEAQ (reference sequence). The CDR3 is CASSLDSIAFF. The CDR3 coding sequence is TGTGCCAGCAGCTTGGACAGTATCGCTTTCTTT.

This clone appeared a single time. This chain links TRBV7-2 with TRBJ1-5, with 7 bases fitting TRBD1. The CDR3 is 16 residues long. CDR1 is SGHTA, CDR2 FQGNSA, per germline. V dropped 1 base and J dropped 4; count of bases not matched to a gene: 7. The CDR3 spells CASSLEAGGSNQPQHF. Written as DNA, the CDR3 is TGTGCCAGCAGCTTAGAGGCAGGGGGATCAAATCAGCCCCAGCATTTT.

The chain carries TRBV4-3 and TRBJ1-1; D not certain. V lost 3 bases and J 11 bases, leaving 10 bases between the germline ends. The CDR3 sequence is 11 residues long. Per the germline V gene, CDR1 is LGHNA and CDR2 is YSLEER. CDR3 amino acids: CASSHGREAFF. The CDR3 DNA reads TGCGCCAGCAGCCATGGTCGGGAGGCTTTCTTT.

This sequence joins TRBV30 and TRBJ2-7, with 7 bases that match TRBD2. The CDR3 consists of 16 residues. V dropped 4 bases and J dropped 0; count of bases not matched to a gene: 12. Germline V gives CDR1 GTSNPN, CDR2 SVGIG (reference sequence). CDR3 coding DNA: TGTGCCTGGACCTATTCTAGCGGAGAGACCTCCTACGAGCAGTACTTC. Translation: CAWTYSSGETSYEQYF.

As regards this clone: The sample holds other DNA sequences that translate to the same CDR3. The CDR3 reads CSVLTGDYGYTF. In DNA form, the CDR3 reads TGCAGCGTTCTCACAGGTGACTATGGCTACACCTTC. The genes are TRBV29-1 and TRBJ1-2, with a tentative D call TRBD1 (5 bases). CDR1 is SQVTM, CDR2 ANQGSEA, per germline. Trimming shortened V by 5 bases and J by 3 bases, and 10 bases separated the two germline ends. The CDR3 loop spans 12 amino acids.

This clone is medium-sized by share. The identical CDR3 is also encoded by other nucleotide sequences in the sample. The chain joins TRBV7-3 to TRBJ2-2, with D hard to call. Trimming removed 1 base at V and 4 bases at J, with 4 bases between. The CDR3 consists of 13 residues. Germline-derived CDR1 and CDR2 are SGHTA and FQGTGA. The CDR3 DNA reads as TGTGCCAGCAGCTTAATTGGCACCGGGGAGCTGTTTTTT. Encoded protein: CASSLIGTGELFF. The variable domain in full, completed from reference TRBV7-3 and TRBJ2-2, reads GAGVSQTPSNKVTEKGKYVELRCDPISGHTALYWYRQSLGQGPEFLIYFQGTGAADDSGLPNDRFFAVRPEGSVSTLKIQRTERGDSAVYLCASSLIGTGELFFGEGSRLTVL.

This clone has only a few counts. This chain uses TRBV5-6 with TRBJ2-1, with D possibly matching TRBD1 (7 bases). Looked up from germline, CDR1 is SGHDT and CDR2 is YYEEEE. Trimming pared 3 bases from V and 8 bases from J, leaving 18 bases between. This CDR3 region has 15 residues. The CDR3 protein is CASSSTYTGEDEQFF. DNA of the CDR3: TGTGCCAGCAGCTCCACTTATACAGGGGAGGATGAGCAGTTCTTC. The whole variable domain, remainder taken from reference TRBV5-6 and TRBJ2-1, is DAGVTQSPTHLIKTRGQQVTLRCSPKSGHDTVSWYQQALGQGPQFIFQYYEEEERQRGNFPDRFSGHQFPNYSSELNVNALLLGDSALYLCASSSTYTGEDEQFFGPGTRLTVL.

This rearrangement joins TRBV13 to TRBJ1-1; 10 bases match TRBD1. CDR3 length: 16 amino acids. The V gene's germline CDR1 is PRHDT and CDR2 FYEKMQ (reference sequence). J gave up 5 bases and V 2 bases, and 8 bases lay outside the gene matches. The CDR3 spells CASSLRRDRGGTEAFF. DNA for the CDR3: TGTGCCAGCAGCTTACGCCGGGACAGGGGAGGAACTGAAGCTTTCTTT.

The chain recombines TRBV7-6 with TRBJ1-1, with D uncertain. In germline, CDR1 is SGHVS, CDR2 FNYEAQ. There are 13 residues in the CDR3. The V end lost 5 bases, the J end lost 4 bases, and 11 bases lay between the germline ends. The CDR3 reads CASSLAVGTEAFF. CDR3 DNA: TGTGCCAGCAGCCTGGCTGTGGGCACTGAAGCTTTCTTT.